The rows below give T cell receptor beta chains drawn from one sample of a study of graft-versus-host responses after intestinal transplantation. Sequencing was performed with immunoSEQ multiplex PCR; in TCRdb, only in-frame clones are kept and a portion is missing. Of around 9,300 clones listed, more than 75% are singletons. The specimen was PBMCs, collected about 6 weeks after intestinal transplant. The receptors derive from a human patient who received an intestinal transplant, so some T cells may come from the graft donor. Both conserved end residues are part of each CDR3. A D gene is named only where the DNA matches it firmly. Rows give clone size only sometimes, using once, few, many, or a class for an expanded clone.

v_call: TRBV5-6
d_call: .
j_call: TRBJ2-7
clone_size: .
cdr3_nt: TGTGCCAGCAGCCTCGGGATCTATTACGAGCAGTACTTC
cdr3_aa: CASSLGIYYEQYF

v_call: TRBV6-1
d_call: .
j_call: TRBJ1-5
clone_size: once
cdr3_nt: TGTGCCACCTCCGGGACCTACGGAGGTGCTCAGCCCCAGCATTTT
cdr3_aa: CATSGTYGGAQPQHF

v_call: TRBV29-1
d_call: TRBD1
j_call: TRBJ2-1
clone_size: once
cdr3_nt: TGCAGCGCCGGGACAGTTAACAATGAGCAGTTCTTC
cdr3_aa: CSAGTVNNEQFF

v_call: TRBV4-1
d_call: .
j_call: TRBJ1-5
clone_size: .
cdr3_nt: TGCGCCAGCAGCAGAGTGGCAGGTTTCCAGCCCCAGCATTTT
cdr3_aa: CASSRVAGFQPQHF

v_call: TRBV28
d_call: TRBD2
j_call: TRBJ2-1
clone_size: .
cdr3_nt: TGTGCCAGCAGTTTGGACACCGGACTAGCGGGGAATGAGCAGTTCTTC
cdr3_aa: CASSLDTGLAGNEQFF

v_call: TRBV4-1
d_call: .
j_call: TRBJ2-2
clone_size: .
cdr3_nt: TGCGCCAGCAGCCAAGCGTCGCTTTTGGGCACCGGGGAGCTGTTTTTT
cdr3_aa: CASSQASLLGTGELFF

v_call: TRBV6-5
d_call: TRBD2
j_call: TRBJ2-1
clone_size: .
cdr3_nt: TGTGCCAGCAGTTACAGAGCGGGAAGCTCCTACAATGAGCAGTTCTTC
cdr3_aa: CASSYRAGSSYNEQFF

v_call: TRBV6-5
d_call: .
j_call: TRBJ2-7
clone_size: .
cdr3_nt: TGTGCCAGCAGTTACTCGGGGGACTACGAGCAGTACTTC
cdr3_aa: CASSYSGDYEQYF

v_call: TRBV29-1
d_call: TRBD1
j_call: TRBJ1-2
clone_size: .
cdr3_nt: TGCAGCGCCACAGGGGGCGCTAACTATGGCTACACCTTC
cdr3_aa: CSATGGANYGYTF

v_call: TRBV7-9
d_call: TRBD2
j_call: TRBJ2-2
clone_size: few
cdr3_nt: TGTGCCAGCAGAACCCGGGGACTAGCGGGAGGGGCCACCGGGGAGCTGTTTTTT
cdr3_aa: CASRTRGLAGGATGELFF

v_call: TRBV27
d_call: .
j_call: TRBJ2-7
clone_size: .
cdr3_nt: TGTGCCAGCAGTCCCGTCCTTCGGGTTCGGGACGAGCAGTACTTC
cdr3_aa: CASSPVLRVRDEQYF

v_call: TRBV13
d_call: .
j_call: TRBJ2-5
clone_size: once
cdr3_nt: TGTGCCAGCAGCTCCCAGGGGCAGGACCAAGAGACCCAGTACTTC
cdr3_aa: CASSSQGQDQETQYF

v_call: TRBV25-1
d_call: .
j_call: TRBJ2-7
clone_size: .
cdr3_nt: TGTGCCAGCAGTGATAGTTATACCTACGAGCAGTACTTC
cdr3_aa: CASSDSYTYEQYF

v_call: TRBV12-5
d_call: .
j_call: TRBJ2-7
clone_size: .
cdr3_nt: TGTGCTAGTGCCGACCAAAGTGGTTATAAGGGGAGCACCTACGAGCAGTACTTC
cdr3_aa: CASADQSGYKGSTYEQYF

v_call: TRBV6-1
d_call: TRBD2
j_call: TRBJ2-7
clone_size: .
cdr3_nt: TGTGCCAGCAGTGATGAAGACCAGCGGGGACCTTACGAGCAGTACTTC
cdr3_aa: CASSDEDQRGPYEQYF

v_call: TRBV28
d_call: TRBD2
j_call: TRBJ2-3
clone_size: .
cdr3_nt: TGTGCCAGCAATGAACTAGCGGCAGATACGCAGTATTTT
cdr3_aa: CASNELAADTQYF

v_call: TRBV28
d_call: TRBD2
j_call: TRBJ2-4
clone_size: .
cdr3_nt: TGTGCCAGCAGTTTACCCCGACTAGCTGGTAACATTCAGTACTTC
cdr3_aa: CASSLPRLAGNIQYF

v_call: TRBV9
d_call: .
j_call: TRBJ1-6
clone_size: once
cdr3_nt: TGTGCCAGCAGCGTTGGACGAAGTTATAATTCACCCCTCCACTTT
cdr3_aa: CASSVGRSYNSPLHF